This T cell receptor (beta chain) was found in a study of PD-L1 blockade in urothelial cancer. Study information: Atezolizumab at 1,200 mg intravenously every 3 weeks was started by patients at some point between 2014 and 2016. The median number of T cells present in blood samples was roughly 130,000. Study-level points and caveats: For durable-benefit patients, tumor-associated blood clones expanded more at 3 weeks.

Method: immunoSEQ multiplex PCR; TCRdb's copy keeps in-frame clones and lacks some. The profile shows tens of thousands of clones, approximately 80% of them singletons. The table lists this clone with a count of one. Antigen: not known. Germline-derived CDR1 and CDR2 are SNHLY and FYNNEI. This CDR3 spans 11 amino acids. V lost 6 bases to trimming and J lost 5 bases, with 5 bases between them. The time point was: pretreatment peripheral blood. The sample was PBMCs, taken around atezolizumab (anti-PD-L1) treatment. This sequence was found in a man aged 55 to 69 with urothelial cancer. The chain has TRBV2 and TRBJ2-4, with D hard to call. DNA for the CDR3: TGTGCCAGCAGCGCGGAAAACATTCAGTACTTC. Its protein is CASSAENIQYF.